This TCR beta chain was found in a study of identical twins. CDR1 is DFQATT and CDR2 is SNEGSKA in the germline V gene (reference sequence). With 6 bases removed from V and 6 bases from J, the gap between germline ends came to 20 bases. The CDR3 contains 14 residues. Study conclusions and caveats: Models underestimated TCR alpha sharing (out-of-frame) in monozygotic twins. The conclusions drew on cross-sectional statistical analysis instead of tracking the same donors. For cord blood, abundant beta clonotypes had fewer insertions, unlike memory repertoires, which showed none.

As for this clonotype: Its specificity is unknown.

Template switching, a step in the protocol, added a universal primer site, and cDNA carried unique molecular identifiers. TCRdb ran MiXCR on the 5' RACE reads and lists one entry per CDR3 protein. This table has 400,000 to 500,000 distinct CDR3 sequences, approximately 17% appearing once. The clonotype was recovered from a man aged 45-65 years in good health. Sequenced: naive T cells sorted from blood. The chain recombines TRBV20-1 with TRBJ1-2, with a tentative D call TRBD1 (5 bases). The chain's CDR3 is CSANLGGGLDGYTF. The CDR3 DNA sequence: TGCAGTGCAAACCTTGGTGGGGGATTGGATGGCTACACCTTC.